This passage covers 32 T cell receptor beta chains from one sample sequenced in a study of T-cell reconstitution after alpha-beta-depleted transplantation in children. This sample's TCRbeta library carried unique molecular identifier barcodes. TCRdb re-called the PCR reads through MiXCR, storing one row per CDR3 protein. The table lists around 600,000 distinct CDR3 sequences, 16% of them singletons. The starting material was PBMCs from the stem cell graft donor, obtained from the stem cell graft. Receptor source: a human donor who donated a stem cell graft to a child with acute myeloid leukemia.

This clonotype was counted ten times or more. V gene TRBV6-1 combines with J gene TRBJ2-5; TRBD2 agrees at 10 bases. This CDR3 contains 15 residues. V dropped 6 bases and J dropped 3; count of bases not matched to a gene: 7. The germline V gene encodes CDR1 MNHNS and CDR2 SASEGT. In nucleotides, the CDR3 is TGTGCCAGCAGGGATCGACTAGCGGGTAAAGAGACCCAGTACTTC. Protein: CASRDRLAGKETQYF.

The genes are TRBV24-1 and TRBJ2-5, with 8 nucleotides matching TRBD1. In germline, CDR1 is KGHDR, CDR2 SFDVKD. CDR3 size: 18 residues. The V segment lost 5 bases and the J segment 5 bases; nucleotides outside the gene matches: 18. CDR3 amino acids: CATSGGPYLAGGVETQYF. CDR3 nucleotide sequence: TGTGCCACCAGTGGGGGACCGTATTTGGCAGGGGGCGTCGAGACCCAGTACTTC.

This clonotype was recorded a few times. V usage is TRBV5-1 and J usage is TRBJ1-2; D unclear. Germline loops: CDR1 SGHRS, CDR2 YFSETQ. V was shortened by 1 base and J by 4 bases, with 14 bases between the two germline ends. This CDR3 is 15 amino acids long. The DNA for the CDR3 is TGCGCCAGCAGCTTGTCCCACGAGGAGGGCTATGGCTACACCTTC. It codes for CASSLSHEEGYGYTF.

The gene calls are TRBV25-1 and TRBJ2-1, with D possibly matching TRBD1 (6 bases). Trimming took off 5 bases at V and 0 bases at J, with 14 bases between the two ends. The CDR3 consists of 16 residues. CDR1 MGHDK and CDR2 SYGVNS come from the germline V gene. CDR3 DNA sequence: TGTGCCAGCAGTCTGAGGGACACCAACTCCTACAATGAGCAGTTCTTC. Protein sequence: CASSLRDTNSYNEQFF.

The table lists this clonotype with many counts. The rearrangement uses TRBV5-1 and TRBJ2-7, with TRBD2 identical over 9 bases. CDR1 and CDR2 (germline): SGHRS, YFSETQ. This CDR3 comprises 15 residues. Germline trimming cut 4 bases from V and 5 bases from J; bases unmatched to any gene: 10. CDR3 nucleotide sequence: TGCGCCAGCAGCGCTGGGGGGGGACTAGCCCACGAGCAGTACTTC. Amino acid sequence: CASSAGGGLAHEQYF.

Ten or more counts support this clonotype. The chain combines TRBV20-1 with TRBJ1-5; D is unresolved. The CDR3 covers 14 residues. The V and J ends lost 0 bases and 8 bases respectively, with 14 bases between them. The germline V gene encodes CDR1 DFQATT and CDR2 SNEGSKA (reference sequence). CDR3 protein: CSARDPSDAKPQHF. CDR3 in DNA: TGCAGTGCTAGAGATCCCAGTGATGCTAAGCCCCAGCATTTT.

The rearrangement uses TRBV7-2 and TRBJ1-1; maybe TRBD1 (5 bases). CDR1 SGHTA and CDR2 FQGNSA come from the germline V gene. The CDR3 consists of 12 residues. Trimming removed 4 bases from V and 7 bases from J, with 10 bases in between. The CDR3 bases are TGTGCCAGCAGCTCTGGACATATTGAAGCTTTCTTT. Its protein product is CASSSGHIEAFF.

There are many counts of this clonotype. The chain links TRBV4-3 to TRBJ2-2, with a weak D call TRBD2 (5 bases). V was clipped by 11 bases and J by 7 bases, with 20 bases between them. The CDR3 has 14 residues. Germline CDR1 and CDR2: LGHNA and YSLEER. CDR3 nucleotides: TGCGCCTCCCGCCCGGGGAAGAGGAACGGGGAGCTGTTTTTT. Residues: CASRPGKRNGELFF.

This clonotype was detected a few times. V and J are TRBV12-3 or TRBV12-4 and TRBJ2-2, with D possibly called TRBD1 or TRBD2 (6 bases each). Trimming removed 2 bases at V and 3 bases at J, with 10 bases between. This CDR3 is built from 15 residues. CDR3 amino acids: CASSLSRGDTGELFF. In DNA, the CDR3 is TGTGCCAGCAGTTTATCGAGGGGGGACACCGGGGAGCTGTTTTTT.

This chain connects TRBV7-9 to TRBJ2-1; tentative D call: TRBD2 (7 bases). Trimming pared 6 bases from V and 2 bases from J, leaving 17 bases between. Per the germline V gene, CDR1 is SEHNR and CDR2 is FQNEAQ (reference sequence). The CDR3 has 16 amino acids. The CDR3 reads CASSYTGGPTYNEQFF. In nucleotides, the CDR3 is TGTGCCAGCAGTTATACGGGGGGCCCAACCTACAATGAGCAGTTCTTC. The full variable domain, rest sourced from reference TRBV7-9 and TRBJ2-1, is DTGVSQNPRHKITKRGQNVTFRCDPISEHNRLYWYRQTLGQGPEFLTYFQNEAQLEKSRLLSDRFSAERPKGSFSTLEIQRTEQGDSAMYLCASSYTGGPTYNEQFFGPGTRLTVL.

This chain connects TRBV3-1 to TRBJ2-3; 7 nucleotides agree with TRBD1. Germline CDR1 and CDR2: LGHDT and YNNKEL (reference sequence). J was trimmed by 2 bases and V by 0 bases; bases with no gene match: 11. The CDR3 is 18 residues long. CDR3 in amino acids: CASSQEGDRDSPTDTQYF. Here the CDR3 DNA reads TGTGCCAGCAGCCAAGAGGGTGACAGGGATTCTCCCACAGATACGCAGTATTTT.

This clonotype was seen only a few times. The rearrangement joins TRBV7-2 to TRBJ2-7; 9 nucleotides line up with TRBD1. The CDR3 consists of 15 residues. After removal of 2 bases from V and 10 bases from J, the junction contained 12 bases not matched to a gene. Germline values: CDR1 SGHTA, CDR2 FQGNSA. CDR3 in amino acids: CASSLKQGARLEQYF. CDR3 in DNA: TGTGCCAGCAGCTTAAAACAGGGGGCGCGGCTTGAACAGTACTTC.

This clonotype was observed many times. This chain uses TRBV5-1 with TRBJ1-5, with TRBD1 identical over 7 bases. Trimming took 7 bases from V and 0 from J; bases not matched to a gene: 16. The CDR3 has 18 amino acids. CDR1 and CDR2 from the germline V gene are SGHRS and YFSETQ. CDR3 amino acids: CASCLHGTEDYSNQPQHF. CDR3 nucleotides: TGCGCCAGCTGCCTGCACGGGACAGAAGACTATAGCAATCAGCCCCAGCATTTT.

This clonotype was seen repeatedly, ten times or more. The chain has TRBV20-1 and TRBJ1-2, with TRBD1 as a possible D gene (5 bases). Germline loops: CDR1 DFQATT, CDR2 SNEGSKA (reference sequence). V lost 3 bases, J lost 3 bases, and 11 bases lay in between. The CDR3 spans 13 residues. CDR3 coding DNA: TGCAGTGCTAGGGCCCTAGGGGACTATGGCTACACCTTC. This sequence encodes CSARALGDYGYTF.

The chain links TRBV5-1 to TRBJ2-1, with unresolved D. The CDR3 loop spans 13 amino acids. The V and J ends lost 0 bases and 8 bases respectively, with 9 bases between them. Germline V gives CDR1 SGHRS, CDR2 YFSETQ. CDR3 sequence reads: CASSLAPGDEQFF. The CDR3 DNA reads TGCGCCAGCAGCTTGGCCCCTGGGGATGAGCAGTTCTTC. The whole variable domain, remainder taken from reference TRBV5-1 and TRBJ2-1, is KAGVTQTPRYLIKTRGQQVTLSCSPISGHRSVSWYQQTPGQGLQFLFEYFSETQRNKGNFPGRFSGRQFSNSRSEMNVSTLELGDSALYLCASSLAPGDEQFFGPGTRLTVL.

DNA for the CDR3: TGTGCCAGCAGACAGACGGAATCCTACGAGCAGTACTTC. Encoded protein: CASRQTESYEQYF. V usage is TRBV28 and J usage is TRBJ2-7; no clear D. V gave up 6 bases and J gave up 1 base, with 10 bases separating them. The CDR3 runs to 13 residues. Germline CDR1 and CDR2: MDHEN and SYDVKM.

V gene TRBV28 combines with J gene TRBJ2-3, with no clear D. The CDR3 loop spans 14 amino acids. Germline values: CDR1 MDHEN, CDR2 SYDVKM. Deletions cut 4 bases from V and 0 bases from J, with 8 bases between. The CDR3 here is CASSSLQSTDTQYF. For the CDR3, the DNA is TGTGCCAGCAGTTCTCTACAGAGCACAGATACGCAGTATTTT.

In its sample, this clonotype was seen many times. The chain has TRBV20-1 and TRBJ2-3; 16 bases align to TRBD2. Per germline, CDR1 DFQATT and CDR2 SNEGSKA (reference sequence). The V gene end was trimmed by 5 bases and the J gene end by 5 bases; junction bases not matched to a gene: 7. This CDR3 is 16 amino acids long. CDR3 residues: CSAPGTSGGAQDTQYF. The CDR3 DNA sequence: TGCAGTGCTCCCGGGACTAGCGGGGGGGCTCAAGATACGCAGTATTTT.

In its sample, this clonotype was seen many times. CDR3 protein: CSATSGGFTGELFF. The CDR3 bases are TGCAGCGCGACTAGCGGGGGGTTCACCGGGGAGCTGTTTTTT. The chain combines TRBV29-1 with TRBJ2-2; 13 bases line up with TRBD2. This CDR3 contains 14 residues. Germline-derived CDR1 and CDR2 are SQVTM and ANQGSEA. The V segment lost 7 bases and the J segment 4 bases; nucleotides outside the gene matches: 3.

This clonotype occurred a few times. The chain links TRBV15 to TRBJ2-1; possibly TRBD2 for D (6 bases). V dropped 1 base and J dropped 0 bases, with 7 bases sitting between them. The germline gives CDR1 LNHNV, CDR2 YYDKDF (reference sequence). The CDR3 is 15 amino acids. CDR3: CATSRVGGSYNEQFF. CDR3 DNA sequence: TGTGCCACCAGCAGAGTCGGGGGCTCCTACAATGAGCAGTTCTTC.

This clonotype was seen a handful of times. This chain uses TRBV7-6 with TRBJ2-7; D unclear. Germline V gives CDR1 SGHVS, CDR2 FNYEAQ. The CDR3 consists of 13 residues. Trimming cost V 4 bases and J 2 bases, with 9 bases left between them. CDR3 DNA sequence: TGTGCCAGCAGCTCGACAAGAGCCTACGAGCAGTACTTC. Protein product: CASSSTRAYEQYF.

This clonotype was seen many times. This chain links TRBV7-2 with TRBJ2-3; 10 nucleotides agree with TRBD1. The CDR3 runs to 15 residues. V dropped 3 bases and J dropped 6; count of bases not matched to a gene: 6. Germline-derived CDR1 and CDR2 are SGHTA and FQGNSA. CDR3 loop: CASSFDGQGEDTQYF. DNA of the CDR3: TGTGCCAGCAGCTTTGACGGACAGGGGGAGGATACGCAGTATTTT.

This clonotype was recorded many times. The chain is built from TRBV29-1 and TRBJ2-5, with a tentative D call TRBD1 (5 bases). V dropped 6 bases and J dropped 7 bases, with 24 bases sitting between them. Germline V lookup: CDR1 SQVTM, CDR2 ANQGSEA. The CDR3 is 15 residues long. CDR3: CSVPPRSTERVTQYF. The CDR3 nucleotides are TGCAGCGTCCCACCACGATCGACAGAAAGAGTGACCCAGTACTTC.

This clonotype has only a few counts. This chain joins TRBV5-1 and TRBJ2-7; no clear D. The CDR3 covers 15 residues. Trimming left V 4 bases short and J 5 bases short, with 19 bases between. The germline CDR1 and CDR2 sequences are SGHRS and YFSETQ. The CDR3 region is CASSRGVSLNDEQYV. CDR3 DNA sequence: TGCGCCAGCAGCCGTGGCGTTTCTCTCAACGACGAGCAGTACGTC.

The genes are TRBV12-2 and TRBJ2-7; TRBD2, the D gene given by the table, was not confirmed from the DNA. TRBV12-2 is described as a pseudogene. The CDR3 sequence is 12 residues long. The CDR3 loop reads CASSPWGGEQYV. The CDR3 nucleotides read TGTGCAAGTTCCCCGTGGGGAGGCGAGCAGTACGTC.

V gene TRBV7-2 combines with J gene TRBJ2-5, with 14 nucleotides matching TRBD2. Germline V CDR1 and CDR2: SGHTA, FQGNSA. Trimming cost V 4 bases and J 5 bases; bases outside gene matches: 9. The CDR3 extends over 17 amino acids. For the CDR3, the DNA is TGTGCCAGCAGCTCTAAGACTAGCGGGGGGGCGAGGGAGACCCAGTACTTC. Translating gives CASSSKTSGGARETQYF. Combining the CDR3 with reference TRBV7-2 and TRBJ2-5 gives the whole variable domain GAGVSQSPSNKVTEKGKDVELRCDPISGHTALYWYRQSLGQGLEFLIYFQGNSAPDKSGLPSDRFSAERTGGSVSTLTIQRTQQEDSAVYLCASSSKTSGGARETQYFGPGTRLLVL.

With regard to this clonotype: The junction departs from germline at one end; a sequencing error may be responsible. The J gene is TRBJ2-3, the V gene TRBV30; a possible D gene is TRBD2 (6 bases). The CDR3 sequence is 15 residues long. The germline gives CDR1 GTSNPN, CDR2 SVGIG (reference sequence). The CDR3 is CAWSPRMGTGDTRYF. CDR3 DNA sequence: TGTGCCTGGAGCCCGCGGATGGGGACTGGAGATACGCGGTATTTT.

This clonotype was detected a few times. The chain couples TRBV6-1 to TRBJ2-7, with D maybe TRBD2 (6 bases). The CDR3 is made up of 15 amino acids. In germline, CDR1 is MNHNS, CDR2 SASEGT. The germline V and J ends were trimmed by 3 bases and 1 base, with 13 bases remaining between them. The CDR3 loop reads CASSEEGLKSYEQYV. The CDR3 nucleotides read TGTGCCAGCAGTGAGGAGGGATTGAAGTCCTACGAGCAGTACGTC.

This clonotype was seen repeatedly, ten times or more. This chain uses TRBV29-1 with TRBJ2-5, with TRBD2 identical over 10 bases. The CDR3 has 12 residues. Germline CDR1 is SQVTM and CDR2 is ANQGSEA. The CDR3 nucleotides are TGCAGTTCGGGACTAGCGTTTGAGACCCAGTACTTC. This gives the protein CSSGLAFETQYF.

In its sample, this clonotype was seen many times. The chain uses TRBV20-1 and TRBJ1-4; D not certain. V lost 0 bases to trimming and J lost 5 bases, with 7 bases between them. CDR1 DFQATT and CDR2 SNEGSKA come from the germline V gene (reference sequence). The CDR3 runs 13 residues. CDR3 residues: CSARDAENEKLFF. The DNA of the CDR3 is TGCAGTGCTAGAGATGCAGAGAATGAAAAACTGTTTTTT.

At least ten counts were recorded for this clonotype. V gene TRBV20-1 combines with J gene TRBJ2-1; D uncertain. This CDR3 region has 13 residues. The germline CDR1 and CDR2 sequences are DFQATT and SNEGSKA (reference sequence). The ends were cut back, 7 bases at V and 0 bases at J, with 10 bases in the middle. This CDR3 is CSVTIGSYNEQFF. CDR3 coding DNA: TGCAGTGTTACGATAGGCTCCTACAATGAGCAGTTCTTC.

The CDR3 DNA reads TGTGCCAGCAGTTCCAACCGGGACAGGGGGCTTTCCTCTGGAAACACCATATATTTT. This gives the protein CASSSNRDRGLSSGNTIYF. The chain is built from TRBV12-3 or TRBV12-4 and TRBJ1-3, with 12 bases that match TRBD1. This CDR3 is built from 19 residues. The V and J ends lost 4 bases and 0 bases, in that order; junction bases with no gene match: 10.